Sequencing of this T cell receptor (beta chain) was carried out in a study of siplizumab effects on memory and regulatory T cells. CDR1 and CDR2 from the germline V gene are ENHRY and SYGVKD. Trimming left V 6 bases short and J 8 bases short, with 11 bases between. The CDR3 consists of 12 residues. Notes on this clone: The antigen remains undetermined.

Broader study findings: Naive T cells, seemingly more diverse than memory cells, seemed major alloresponse contributors. The authors could not assign a naive or memory phenotype to roughly 75-95% of proliferating CD4+ or CD8+ clones. Proof of suppressive function in proliferating Tregs from siplizumab cultures was not established.

The method was immunoSEQ multiplex PCR; TCRdb's version includes in-frame clones alone and lacks a portion of them. Of 100,000 to 120,000 clones in the sample, just under 95% were seen once. The TCR sequence derives from a human donor in good health. The sample comprised CD4+ T cells sorted from blood. The gene calls are TRBV10-3 and TRBJ2-1; the D gene is possibly TRBD1 (5 bases). The DNA for the CDR3 is TGTGCCATCAGCTCCCAGGGTGATGAGCAGTTCTTC. Encoded protein: CAISSQGDEQFF.